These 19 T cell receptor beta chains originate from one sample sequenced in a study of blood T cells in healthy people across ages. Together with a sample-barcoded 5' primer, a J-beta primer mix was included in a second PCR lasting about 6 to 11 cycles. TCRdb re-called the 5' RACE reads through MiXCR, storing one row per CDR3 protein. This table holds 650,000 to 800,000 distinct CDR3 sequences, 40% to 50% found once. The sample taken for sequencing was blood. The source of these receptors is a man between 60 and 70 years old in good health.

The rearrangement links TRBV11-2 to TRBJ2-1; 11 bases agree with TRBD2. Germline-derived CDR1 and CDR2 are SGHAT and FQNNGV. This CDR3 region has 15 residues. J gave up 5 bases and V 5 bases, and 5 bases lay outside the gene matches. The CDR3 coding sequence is TGTGCCAGCAGCAAACTAGCGGGGGACCACAATGAGCAGTTCTTC. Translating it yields CASSKLAGDHNEQFF.

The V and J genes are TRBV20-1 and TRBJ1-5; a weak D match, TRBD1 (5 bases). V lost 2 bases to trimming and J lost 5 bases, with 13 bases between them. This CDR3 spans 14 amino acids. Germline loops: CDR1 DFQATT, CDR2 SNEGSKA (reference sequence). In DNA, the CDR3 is TGCAGTGCTAGACAAACAGGAAACTATCAGCCCCAGCATTTT. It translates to CSARQTGNYQPQHF.

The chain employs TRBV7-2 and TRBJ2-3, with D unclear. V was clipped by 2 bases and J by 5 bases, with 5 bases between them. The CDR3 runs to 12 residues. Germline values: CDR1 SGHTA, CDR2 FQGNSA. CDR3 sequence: CASSLYEDTQYF. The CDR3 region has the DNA TGTGCCAGCAGCTTATATGAAGATACGCAGTATTTT.

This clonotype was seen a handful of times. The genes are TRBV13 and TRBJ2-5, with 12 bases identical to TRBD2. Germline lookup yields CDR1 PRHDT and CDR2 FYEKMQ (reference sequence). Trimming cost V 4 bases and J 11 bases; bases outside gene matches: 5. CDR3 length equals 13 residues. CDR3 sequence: CASSSSGGAGQYF. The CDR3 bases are TGTGCCAGCAGCTCTAGCGGGGGGGCTGGGCAGTACTTC.

The CDR3 region is CASSLTVSRSEAFF. The CDR3 nucleotides read TGTGCCAGCAGTTTAACGGTCTCTAGATCTGAAGCTTTCTTT. This chain links TRBV27 with TRBJ1-1; no firm D call. In germline, CDR1 is MNHEY, CDR2 SMNVEV (reference sequence). Trimming removed 2 bases from V and 6 bases from J, with 13 bases in between. The CDR3 extends over 14 amino acids.

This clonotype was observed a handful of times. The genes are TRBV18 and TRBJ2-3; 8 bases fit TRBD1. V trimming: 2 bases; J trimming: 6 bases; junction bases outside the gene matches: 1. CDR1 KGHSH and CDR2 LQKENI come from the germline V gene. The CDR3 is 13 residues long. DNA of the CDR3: TGTGCCAGCTCACCAAACAGGGGGGATACGCAGTATTTT. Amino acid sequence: CASSPNRGDTQYF.

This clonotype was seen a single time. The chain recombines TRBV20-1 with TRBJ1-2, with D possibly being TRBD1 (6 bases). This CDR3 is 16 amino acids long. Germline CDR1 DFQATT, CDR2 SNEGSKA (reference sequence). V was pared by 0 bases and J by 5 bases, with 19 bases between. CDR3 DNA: TGCAGTGCTAGAGAGGTCTTGGTCGACAGGCCTTATGGCTACACCTTC. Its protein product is CSAREVLVDRPYGYTF.

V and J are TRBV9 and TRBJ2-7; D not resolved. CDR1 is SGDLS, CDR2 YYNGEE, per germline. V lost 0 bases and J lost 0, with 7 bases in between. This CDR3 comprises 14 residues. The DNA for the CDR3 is TGTGCCAGCAGCGTAGCCCAGAGCTCCTACGAGCAGTACTTC. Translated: CASSVAQSSYEQYF. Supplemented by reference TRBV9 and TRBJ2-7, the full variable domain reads DSGVTQTPKHLITATGQRVTLRCSPRSGDLSVYWYQQSLDQGLQFLIQYYNGEERAKGNILERFSAQQFPDLHSELNLSSLELGDSALYFCASSVAQSSYEQYFGPGTRLTVT.

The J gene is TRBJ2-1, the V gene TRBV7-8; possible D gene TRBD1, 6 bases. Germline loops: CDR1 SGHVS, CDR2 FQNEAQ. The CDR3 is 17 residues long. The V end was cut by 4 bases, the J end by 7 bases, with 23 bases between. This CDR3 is CASSYRIRQATGNEQFF. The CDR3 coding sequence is TGTGCCAGCAGCTACCGTATTCGACAGGCTACCGGGAATGAGCAGTTCTTC.

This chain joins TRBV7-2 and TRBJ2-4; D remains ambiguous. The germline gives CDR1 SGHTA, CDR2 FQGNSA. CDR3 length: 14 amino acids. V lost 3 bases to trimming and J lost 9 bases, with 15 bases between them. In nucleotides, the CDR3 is TGTGCCAGCAGCTTGGCGGACCGCGTCAGCATTCAGTACTTC. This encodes CASSLADRVSIQYF. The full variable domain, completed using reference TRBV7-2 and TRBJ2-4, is GAGVSQSPSNKVTEKGKDVELRCDPISGHTALYWYRQSLGQGLEFLIYFQGNSAPDKSGLPSDRFSAERTGGSVSTLTIQRTQQEDSAVYLCASSLADRVSIQYFGAGTRLSVL.

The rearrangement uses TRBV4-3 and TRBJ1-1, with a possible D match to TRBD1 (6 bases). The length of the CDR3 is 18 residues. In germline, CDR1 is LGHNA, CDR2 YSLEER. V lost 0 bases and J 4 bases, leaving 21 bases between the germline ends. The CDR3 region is CASSQEAGAAFRGTEAFF. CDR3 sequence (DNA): TGCGCCAGCAGCCAAGAAGCAGGGGCCGCTTTCAGGGGCACTGAAGCTTTCTTT.

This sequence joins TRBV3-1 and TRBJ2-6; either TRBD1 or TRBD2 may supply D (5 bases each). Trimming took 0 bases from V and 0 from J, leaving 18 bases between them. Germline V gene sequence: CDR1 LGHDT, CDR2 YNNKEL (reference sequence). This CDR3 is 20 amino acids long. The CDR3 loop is CASSQDGVGTGVSGANVLTF. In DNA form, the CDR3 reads TGTGCCAGCAGCCAAGATGGCGTGGGGACCGGAGTCTCTGGGGCCAACGTCCTGACTTTC.

The CDR3: CASSYAPKAGGGRVGKLFF. The CDR3 DNA reads as TGTGCCAGCAGCTATGCTCCTAAAGCAGGGGGAGGGCGAGTAGGAAAACTGTTTTTT. This chain links TRBV6-5 with TRBJ1-4, with TRBD1 identical over 7 bases. V shed 6 bases, J shed 10 bases, and the junction held 26 bases outside the gene matches. The CDR3 contains 19 residues. Germline V lookup: CDR1 MNHEY, CDR2 SVGAGI.

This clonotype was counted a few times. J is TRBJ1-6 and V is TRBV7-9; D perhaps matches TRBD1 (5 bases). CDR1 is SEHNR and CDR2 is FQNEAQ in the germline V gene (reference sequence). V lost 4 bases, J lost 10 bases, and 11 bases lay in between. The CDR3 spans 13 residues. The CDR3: CASSSDEGSPLHF. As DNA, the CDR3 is TGTGCCAGCAGCTCCGATGAGGGGTCACCCCTCCACTTT.

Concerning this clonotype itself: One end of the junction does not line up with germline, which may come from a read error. CDR3 residues: CAGSVLEGGYTF. The CDR3 DNA reads as TGTGCCGGGAGTGTACTCGAAGGTGGCTACACCTTC. The rearrangement links TRBV30 to TRBJ1-2; D gene uncertain. Germline V gene sequence: CDR1 GTSNPN, CDR2 SVGIG (reference sequence). This CDR3 has 12 residues.

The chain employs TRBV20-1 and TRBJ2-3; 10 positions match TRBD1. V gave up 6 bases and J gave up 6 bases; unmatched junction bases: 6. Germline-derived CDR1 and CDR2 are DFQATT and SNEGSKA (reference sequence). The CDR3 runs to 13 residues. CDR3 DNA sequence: TGCAGTGCCAGACAGGGGGCGGATGATACGCAGTATTTT. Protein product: CSARQGADDTQYF.

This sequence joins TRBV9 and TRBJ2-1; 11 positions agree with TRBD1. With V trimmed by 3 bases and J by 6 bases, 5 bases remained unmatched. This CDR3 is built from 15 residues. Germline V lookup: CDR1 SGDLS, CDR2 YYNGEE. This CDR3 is CASSAWDRGGNEQFF. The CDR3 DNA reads TGTGCCAGCAGCGCGTGGGACAGGGGGGGCAATGAGCAGTTCTTC.

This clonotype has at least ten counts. DNA for the CDR3: TGTGCCACCAGTGATTTGGATACTCCCCCGAGTAGGGGGGCGCGGATCTATGGCTACACCTTC. It yields the protein CATSDLDTPPSRGARIYGYTF. The V call is TRBV24-1, the J call TRBJ1-2; a possible D gene is TRBD1 (6 bases). Deletions cut 0 bases from V and 4 bases from J, with 29 bases between. The CDR3 sequence is 21 residues long. CDR1 and CDR2 (germline): KGHDR, SFDVKD.

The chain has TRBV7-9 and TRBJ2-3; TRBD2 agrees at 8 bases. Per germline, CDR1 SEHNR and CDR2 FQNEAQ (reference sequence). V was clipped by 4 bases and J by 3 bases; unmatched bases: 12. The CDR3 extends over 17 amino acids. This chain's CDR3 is CASSSSLVAGGTDTQYF. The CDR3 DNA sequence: TGTGCCAGCAGCTCCTCCCTAGTTGCGGGAGGTACAGATACGCAGTATTTT.